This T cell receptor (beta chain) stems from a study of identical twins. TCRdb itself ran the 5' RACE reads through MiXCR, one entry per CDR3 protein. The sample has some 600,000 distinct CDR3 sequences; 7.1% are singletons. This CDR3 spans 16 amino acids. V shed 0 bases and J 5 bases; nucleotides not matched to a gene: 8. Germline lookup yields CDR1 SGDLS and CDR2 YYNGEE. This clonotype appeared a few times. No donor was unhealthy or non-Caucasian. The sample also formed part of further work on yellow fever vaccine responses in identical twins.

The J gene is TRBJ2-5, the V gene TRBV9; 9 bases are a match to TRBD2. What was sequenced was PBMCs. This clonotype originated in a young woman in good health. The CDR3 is CASSVGSAGGVETQYF. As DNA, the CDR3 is TGTGCCAGCAGCGTAGGATCAGCGGGGGGAGTGGAGACCCAGTACTTC.